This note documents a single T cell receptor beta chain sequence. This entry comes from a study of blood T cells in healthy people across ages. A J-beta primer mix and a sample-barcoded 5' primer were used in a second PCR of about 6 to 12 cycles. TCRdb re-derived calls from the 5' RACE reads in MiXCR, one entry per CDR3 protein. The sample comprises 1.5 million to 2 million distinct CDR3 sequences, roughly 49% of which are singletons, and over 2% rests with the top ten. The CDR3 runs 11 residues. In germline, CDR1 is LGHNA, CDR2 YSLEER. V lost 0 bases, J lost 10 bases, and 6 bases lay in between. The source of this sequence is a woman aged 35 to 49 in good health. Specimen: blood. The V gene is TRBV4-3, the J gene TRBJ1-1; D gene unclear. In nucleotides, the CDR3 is TGCGCCAGCAGCCAAGAAGAGACAGCTTTCTTT. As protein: CASSQEETAFF.